The next 8 T cell receptor beta chains were all read from a single sample in a study of blood T cell repertoires in COVID-19. Profiled with immunoSEQ multiplex PCR; TCRdb holds only in-frame clones, not every one. The sample comprises approximately 470,000 clones, around 90% of which are singletons, and 0.7% rests with the top ten. Sequenced material: PBMCs or T cells enriched from blood (not recorded which). These TCRs come from a woman aged 18-29 years who had recovered from COVID-19.

This clone was seen more than once but under ten times. The V gene is TRBV5-6, the J gene TRBJ1-5; 8 bases match TRBD1. The CDR3 sequence is 14 residues long. The junction had 6 bases not matched to a gene; V was cut back by 4 bases and J by 6 bases. Germline V lookup: CDR1 SGHDT, CDR2 YYEEEE. In nucleotides, the CDR3 is TGTGCCAGCAGCCGGACAGGGTGGGGTCAGCCCCAGCATTTT. This translates into CASSRTGWGQPQHF. The full variable domain, completed using reference TRBV5-6 and TRBJ1-5, is DAGVTQSPTHLIKTRGQQVTLRCSPKSGHDTVSWYQQALGQGPQFIFQYYEEEERQRGNFPDRFSGHQFPNYSSELNVNALLLGDSALYLCASSRTGWGQPQHFGDGTRLSIL.

The rearrangement uses TRBV27 and TRBJ1-1; 7 bases line up with TRBD1. J was trimmed by 1 base and V by 3 bases; bases with no gene match: 5. CDR1 and CDR2 from the germline V gene are MNHEY and SMNVEV (reference sequence). This CDR3 has 15 amino acids. The CDR3 DNA follows: TGTGCCAGCAGTTTTATCCGGGACAGGAACACTGAAGCTTTCTTT. Protein sequence: CASSFIRDRNTEAFF.

This clone was counted a few times. V gene TRBV7-2 combines with J gene TRBJ1-5; the D gene is possibly TRBD1 (6 bases). The CDR3 is 16 residues long. CDR1 is SGHTA and CDR2 is FQGNSA in the germline V gene. V was cut by 5 bases and J by 2 bases, with 16 bases left in between. In DNA, the CDR3 is TGTGCCAGCAGCCCCGGACAGTGGGGTGGCAATCAGCCCCAGCATTTT. Its protein product is CASSPGQWGGNQPQHF.

This sequence joins TRBV27 and TRBJ1-5, with 7 positions matching TRBD1. V lost 5 bases, J lost 9 bases, and 10 bases stayed unmatched. Germline CDR1 reads MNHEY; CDR2 reads SMNVEV (reference sequence). CDR3 size: 14 residues. CDR3 in amino acids: CASSPRTGQWPQHF. DNA for the CDR3: TGTGCCAGCAGTCCTCGGACAGGTCAATGGCCCCAGCATTTT.

The chain employs TRBV6-5 and TRBJ1-4; TRBD1 might be the D (6 bases). Germline V gives CDR1 MNHEY, CDR2 SVGAGI. V lost 4 bases and J lost 7, with 16 bases in between. The CDR3 contains 15 residues. The CDR3 sequence is CASSFPRGATEKLFF. CDR3 DNA: TGTGCCAGCAGTTTTCCCAGGGGTGCGACTGAAAAACTGTTTTTT.

The V call is TRBV2, the J call TRBJ2-1; the match to TRBD1 covers 9 bases. From germline, CDR1 is SNHLY and CDR2 FYNNEI. This CDR3 spans 14 amino acids. With 5 bases clipped from V and 4 bases from J, the junction kept 3 bases outside the gene matches. CDR3: CASSPGTGYNEQFF. CDR3 nucleotides: TGTGCCAGCAGTCCCGGGACAGGGTACAATGAGCAGTTCTTC.

V usage is TRBV10-3 and J usage is TRBJ2-5; 10 nucleotides agree with TRBD2. V gave up 3 bases and J gave up 5 bases; unmatched junction bases: 6. Germline lookup yields CDR1 ENHRY and CDR2 SYGVKD. The CDR3 consists of 15 residues. CDR3 bases: TGTGCCATCAGTGATTACGGGACTAGCGACGAGACCCAGTACTTC. It specifies CAISDYGTSDETQYF.

The rearrangement joins TRBV6-5 to TRBJ2-7; 9 bases are a match to TRBD1. The length of the CDR3 is 14 residues. Trimming took 5 bases from V and 3 from J; bases not matched to a gene: 5. Germline lookup yields CDR1 MNHEY and CDR2 SVGAGI. CDR3 nucleotides: TGTGCCAGCAGTCCACAGGGGGCACTCTACGAGCAGTACTTC. Protein: CASSPQGALYEQYF.